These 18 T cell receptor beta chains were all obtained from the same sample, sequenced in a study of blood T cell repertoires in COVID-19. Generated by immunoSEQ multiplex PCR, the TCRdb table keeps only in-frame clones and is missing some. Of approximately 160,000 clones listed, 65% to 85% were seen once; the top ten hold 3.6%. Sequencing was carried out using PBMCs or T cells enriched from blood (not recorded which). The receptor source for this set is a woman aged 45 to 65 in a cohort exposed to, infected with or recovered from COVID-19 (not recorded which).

CDR3 region: CASRGQDSANVLPKNIQYF. The CDR3 DNA reads TGTGCCAGCAGAGGACAGGACTCCGCCAACGTCCTACCCAAAAACATTCAGTACTTC. The chain links TRBV4-2 to TRBJ2-4; TRBD1 agrees at 7 bases. V shed 6 bases, J shed 2 bases, and the junction held 19 bases outside the gene matches. This CDR3 has 19 residues. Germline CDR1 and CDR2: LGHNA and YNFKEQ.

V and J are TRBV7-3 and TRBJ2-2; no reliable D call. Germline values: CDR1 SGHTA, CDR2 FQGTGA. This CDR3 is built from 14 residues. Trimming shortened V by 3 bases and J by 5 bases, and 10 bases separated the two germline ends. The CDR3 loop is CASSLHSETGELFF. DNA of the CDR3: TGTGCCAGCAGCTTGCACAGTGAGACCGGGGAGCTGTTTTTT. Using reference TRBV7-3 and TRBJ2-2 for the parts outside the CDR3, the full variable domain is GAGVSQTPSNKVTEKGKYVELRCDPISGHTALYWYRQSLGQGPEFLIYFQGTGAADDSGLPNDRFFAVRPEGSVSTLKIQRTERGDSAVYLCASSLHSETGELFFGEGSRLTVL.

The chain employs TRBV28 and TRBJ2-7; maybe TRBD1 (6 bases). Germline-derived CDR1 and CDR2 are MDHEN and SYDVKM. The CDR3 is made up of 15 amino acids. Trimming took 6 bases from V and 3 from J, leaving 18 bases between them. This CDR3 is CASRGTSGQNYEQYF. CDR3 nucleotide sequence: TGTGCCAGCAGGGGGACATCGGGACAAAACTACGAGCAGTACTTC.

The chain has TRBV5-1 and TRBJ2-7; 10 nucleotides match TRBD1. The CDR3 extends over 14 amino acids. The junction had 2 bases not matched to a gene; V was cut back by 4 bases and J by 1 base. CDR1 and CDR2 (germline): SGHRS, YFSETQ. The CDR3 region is CASSRDRGSYEQYF. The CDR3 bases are TGCGCCAGCAGCCGGGACAGGGGATCCTACGAGCAGTACTTC.

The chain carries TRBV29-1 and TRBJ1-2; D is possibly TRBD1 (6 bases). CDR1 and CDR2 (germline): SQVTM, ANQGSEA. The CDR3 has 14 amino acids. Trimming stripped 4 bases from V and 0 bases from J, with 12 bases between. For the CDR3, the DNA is TGCAGCGTTGCCAGGACAGTTACTAACTATGGCTACACCTTC. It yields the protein CSVARTVTNYGYTF.

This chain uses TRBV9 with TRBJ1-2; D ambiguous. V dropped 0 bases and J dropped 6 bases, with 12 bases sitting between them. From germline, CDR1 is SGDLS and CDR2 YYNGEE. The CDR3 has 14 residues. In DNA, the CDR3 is TGTGCCAGCAGCGTAGGTGGGAGAGAGGATGGCTACACCTTC. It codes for CASSVGGREDGYTF.

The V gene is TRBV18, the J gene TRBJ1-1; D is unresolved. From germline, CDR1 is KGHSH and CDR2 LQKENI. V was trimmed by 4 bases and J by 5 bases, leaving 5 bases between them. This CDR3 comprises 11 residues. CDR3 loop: CASSLMTEAFF. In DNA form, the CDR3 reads TGTGCCAGCTCACTCATGACTGAAGCTTTCTTT.

Here the CDR3 reads CASSSSGDLQETQYF. CDR3 bases: TGCGCCAGCAGCTCTAGCGGGGACCTCCAAGAGACCCAGTACTTC. The chain carries TRBV5-1 and TRBJ2-5; the match to TRBD2 covers 9 bases. The CDR3 totals 15 residues. Germline CDR1 and CDR2: SGHRS and YFSETQ. The V gene end was trimmed by 3 bases and the J gene end by 1 base; junction bases not matched to a gene: 4. The whole variable domain, remainder taken from reference TRBV5-1 and TRBJ2-5, is KAGVTQTPRYLIKTRGQQVTLSCSPISGHRSVSWYQQTPGQGLQFLFEYFSETQRNKGNFPGRFSGRQFSNSRSEMNVSTLELGDSALYLCASSSSGDLQETQYFGPGTRLLVL.

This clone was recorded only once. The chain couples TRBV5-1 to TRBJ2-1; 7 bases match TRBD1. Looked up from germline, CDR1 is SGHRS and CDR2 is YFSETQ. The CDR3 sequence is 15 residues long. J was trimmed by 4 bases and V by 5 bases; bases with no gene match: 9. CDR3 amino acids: CASSFSGTAYNEQFF. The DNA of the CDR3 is TGCGCCAGCAGTTTCTCCGGGACAGCTTACAATGAGCAGTTCTTC.

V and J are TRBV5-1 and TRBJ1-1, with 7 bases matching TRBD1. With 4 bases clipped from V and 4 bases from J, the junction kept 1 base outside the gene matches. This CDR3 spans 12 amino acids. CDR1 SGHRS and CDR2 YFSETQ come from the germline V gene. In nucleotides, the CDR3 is TGCGCCAGCAGCAGGGACAGCACTGAAGCTTTCTTT. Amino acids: CASSRDSTEAFF.

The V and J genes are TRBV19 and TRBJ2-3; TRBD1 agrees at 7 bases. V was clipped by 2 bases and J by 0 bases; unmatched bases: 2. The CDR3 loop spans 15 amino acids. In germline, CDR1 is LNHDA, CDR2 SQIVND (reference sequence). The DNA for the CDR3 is TGTGCCAGTAGTATAACGACAGGGAGCACAGATACGCAGTATTTT. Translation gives CASSITTGSTDTQYF.

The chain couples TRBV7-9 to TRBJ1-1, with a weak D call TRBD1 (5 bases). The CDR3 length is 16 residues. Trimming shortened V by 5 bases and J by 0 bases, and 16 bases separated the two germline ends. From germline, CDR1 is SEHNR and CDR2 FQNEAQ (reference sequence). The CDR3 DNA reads TGTGCCAGCAGCCGTGGATCAGGGCTAATGAACACTGAAGCTTTCTTT. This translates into CASSRGSGLMNTEAFF.

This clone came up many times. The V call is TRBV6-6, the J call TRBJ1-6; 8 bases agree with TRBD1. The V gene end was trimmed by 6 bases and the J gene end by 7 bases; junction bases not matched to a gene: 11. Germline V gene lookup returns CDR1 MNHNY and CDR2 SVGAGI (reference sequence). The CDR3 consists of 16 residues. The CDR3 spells CASSYGQGGLNSPLHF. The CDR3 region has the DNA TGTGCCAGCAGCTACGGACAGGGAGGCCTAAATTCACCCCTCCACTTT.

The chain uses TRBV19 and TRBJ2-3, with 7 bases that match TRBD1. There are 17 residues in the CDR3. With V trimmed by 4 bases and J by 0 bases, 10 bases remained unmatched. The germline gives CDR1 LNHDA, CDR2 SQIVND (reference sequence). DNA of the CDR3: TGTGCCAGTAGTACCCCAGACAGGGCCCCTAGCACAGATACGCAGTATTTT. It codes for CASSTPDRAPSTDTQYF. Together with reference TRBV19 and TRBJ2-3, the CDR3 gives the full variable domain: DGGITQSPKYLFRKEGQNVTLSCEQNLNHDAMYWYRQDPGQGLRLIYYSQIVNDFQKGDIAEGYSVSREKKESFPLTVTSAQKNPTAFYLCASSTPDRAPSTDTQYFGPGTRLTVL.

CDR3 bases: TGCGCCAGCAGCTTACCTGGGATAGCGGGGGTACAAGAGACCCAGTACTTC. Translated, it gives CASSLPGIAGVQETQYF. This sequence joins TRBV5-1 and TRBJ2-5; 9 bases align to TRBD2. This CDR3 is built from 17 residues. Germline V gene lookup returns CDR1 SGHRS and CDR2 YFSETQ. The V gene end was trimmed by 2 bases and the J gene end by 2 bases; junction bases not matched to a gene: 10.

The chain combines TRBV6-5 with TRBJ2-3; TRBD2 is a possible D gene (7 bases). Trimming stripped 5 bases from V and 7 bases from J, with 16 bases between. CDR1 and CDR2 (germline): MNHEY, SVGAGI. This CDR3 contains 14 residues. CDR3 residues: CASSLEGGLNTQYF. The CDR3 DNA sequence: TGTGCCAGCAGTCTGGAGGGGGGGCTAAATACGCAGTATTTT.

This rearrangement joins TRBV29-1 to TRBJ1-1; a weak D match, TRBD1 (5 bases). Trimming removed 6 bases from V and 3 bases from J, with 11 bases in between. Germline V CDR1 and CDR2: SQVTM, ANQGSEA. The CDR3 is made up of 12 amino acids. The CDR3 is CSVARGDTEAFF. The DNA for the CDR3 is TGCAGCGTCGCCCGGGGGGACACTGAAGCTTTCTTT.

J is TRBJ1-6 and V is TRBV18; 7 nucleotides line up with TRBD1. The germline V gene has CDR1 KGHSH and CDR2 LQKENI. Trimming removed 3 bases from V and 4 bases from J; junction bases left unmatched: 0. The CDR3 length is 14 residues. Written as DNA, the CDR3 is TGTGCCAGCTCACCGGGACAGTATAATTCACCCCTCCACTTT. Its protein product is CASSPGQYNSPLHF.